This TCR beta chain appears in the sequencing data of a study of T cell changes during pregnancy in multiple sclerosis. The CDR3 is made up of 13 amino acids. Unmatched junction bases numbered 9, after V lost 6 bases and J lost 7 bases. The germline CDR1 and CDR2 sequences are SQVTM and ANQGSEA. Assay used: immunoSEQ multiplex PCR; TCRdb lists only in-frame clones, some missing. The sample yields about 35,000 clones, roughly 90% seen once. The source of this sequence is a female donor in good health, enrolled as a control in a pregnancy study. The chain uses TRBV29-1 and TRBJ2-7; 10 positions match TRBD1. Material: peripheral blood, obtained in the third trimester of pregnancy. The CDR3 sequence: CSVDRDRGNEQYF. CDR3 coding DNA: TGCAGCGTGGACCGGGACAGGGGTAATGAGCAGTACTTC.